What follows are 12 T cell receptor beta chains derived from one specimen sequenced in a study of control samples from healthy donors and cancer patients. Profiling relied on immunoSEQ multiplex PCR, and the TCRdb table lists in-frame clones only, not all of them. The table has about 77,000 clones, roughly 92% seen once. The specimen was blood. These receptors originate from a woman in her sixties or seventies in good health.

J is TRBJ2-7 and V is TRBV5-1; 8 bases align to TRBD1. The J segment lost 0 bases and the V segment lost 4 bases, leaving 6 bases of the junction unmatched. CDR1 SGHRS and CDR2 YFSETQ come from the germline V gene. There are 15 residues in the CDR3. Here the CDR3 reads CASSMDRASSYEQYF. As DNA, the CDR3 is TGCGCCAGCAGCATGGACAGGGCGAGCTCCTACGAGCAGTACTTC.

The chain links TRBV5-1 to TRBJ1-2, with TRBD1 matching over 10 bases. The CDR3 totals 17 residues. After removal of 4 bases from V and 3 bases from J, the junction contained 12 bases not matched to a gene. Looked up from germline, CDR1 is SGHRS and CDR2 is YFSETQ. The CDR3 region has the DNA TGCGCCAGCAGCAAAGGGACAGGGGCCGAATGGCACTATGGCTACACCTTC. This codes for CASSKGTGAEWHYGYTF.

This chain uses TRBV12-5 with TRBJ2-7; the D is unclear. This CDR3 region has 18 residues. CDR1 is LGHNT and CDR2 is FRNRAP in the germline V gene. Trimming pared 5 bases from V and 0 bases from J, leaving 23 bases between. CDR3 DNA: TGTGCTAGTGGTGCAATGATTTGCGCCCACCTCAGCTCCTACGAGCAGTACTTC. Protein sequence: CASGAMICAHLSSYEQYF.

The chain carries TRBV10-3 and TRBJ2-3; 8 bases agree with TRBD2. This CDR3 contains 14 residues. With V trimmed by 3 bases and J by 4 bases, 3 bases remained unmatched. The germline CDR1 and CDR2 sequences are ENHRY and SYGVKD. CDR3 DNA: TGTGCCATCAGTGACCCGGGAGGGCCAGATACGCAGTATTTT. As protein: CAISDPGGPDTQYF.

This clone has more than one count but fewer than ten. The chain uses TRBV6-6 and TRBJ2-7; a weak D match, TRBD1 (6 bases). Trimming removed 5 bases at V and 3 bases at J, with 8 bases between. The CDR3 runs to 12 residues. Germline loops: CDR1 MNHNY, CDR2 SVGAGI (reference sequence). The CDR3 DNA reads as TGTGCCAGCAGTGACAGGAACTACGAGCAGTACTTC. This translates into CASSDRNYEQYF.

This chain links TRBV6-5 with TRBJ1-2; D remains unclear. This CDR3 has 14 amino acids. The germline gives CDR1 MNHEY, CDR2 SVGAGI. Trimming stripped 7 bases from V and 2 bases from J, with 14 bases between. Here the CDR3 reads CASIRASDNYGYTF. CDR3 nucleotides: TGTGCCAGCATTAGAGCCAGCGACAACTATGGCTACACCTTC.

This chain uses TRBV4-3 with TRBJ1-1, with D unresolved. Germline V lookup: CDR1 LGHNA, CDR2 YSLEER. This CDR3 comprises 15 residues. V was trimmed by 0 bases and J by 1 base, leaving 9 bases between them. The CDR3 nucleotides read TGCGCCAGCAGCCAAGATAAGTCAGGGAACACTGAAGCTTTCTTT. Translating gives CASSQDKSGNTEAFF.

CDR3 nucleotide sequence: TGTGCCAGCAGCTCTCTGGGACAGGGGAACAATGAGCAGTTCTTC. As protein: CASSSLGQGNNEQFF. This chain joins TRBV7-9 and TRBJ2-1; TRBD1 matches 10 bases. Looked up from germline, CDR1 is SEHNR and CDR2 is FQNEAQ (reference sequence). Germline trimming cut 4 bases from V and 5 bases from J; bases unmatched to any gene: 5. There are 15 residues in the CDR3.

This clone was seen only once. The chain is built from TRBV6-2 or TRBV6-3 and TRBJ1-2; 10 nucleotides line up with TRBD1. V was pared by 5 bases and J by 8 bases, with 11 bases of the junction left unmatched. This CDR3 spans 15 amino acids. Germline lookup yields CDR1 MNHEY and CDR2 SVGEGT. The CDR3 DNA is TGTGCCAGCAGTACCCCGGGACAGGGGAAGAGGGGCTACACCTTC. It is translated as CASSTPGQGKRGYTF.

This chain links TRBV12-3 or TRBV12-4 with TRBJ1-2, with D unresolved. V was trimmed by 2 bases and J by 3 bases, leaving 7 bases between them. This CDR3 has 13 residues. The CDR3 protein is CASSLTVYYGYTF. DNA of the CDR3: TGTGCCAGCAGTTTAACGGTATACTATGGCTACACCTTC.

This clone has just one count. The chain has TRBV30 and TRBJ1-3; D uncertain. With 2 bases removed from V and 1 base from J, the gap between germline ends came to 6 bases. Germline lookup yields CDR1 GTSNPN and CDR2 SVGIG (reference sequence). CDR3 length equals 13 residues. The CDR3 DNA reads as TGTGCCTGGAGTCCAGGTTCTGGAAACACCATATATTTT. Protein: CAWSPGSGNTIYF.

V is TRBV19 and J is TRBJ2-1; 7 bases line up with TRBD2. Germline CDR1 LNHDA, CDR2 SQIVND (reference sequence). The CDR3 has 14 residues. Trimming took 3 bases from V and 7 from J; bases not matched to a gene: 6. The DNA of the CDR3 is TGTGCCAGTAGTATCTTGAGCGGGACTAATGAGCAGTTCTTC. The encoded protein is CASSILSGTNEQFF.